Sequencing of this T cell receptor (beta chain) was carried out in a study of OX40 agonist ivuxolimab in advanced cancers. Study overall: Males comprised approximately 84% of the group, whose mean age was 60 years (range roughly 23 to 90).

This clone came up a few times. In germline, CDR1 is SGHTA, CDR2 FQGNSA. V was shortened by 5 bases and J by 5 bases, with 9 bases between the two germline ends. CDR3 size: 12 residues. Measured with immunoSEQ multiplex PCR; TCRdb has only the in-frame clones, and not every one. This table holds 50,000 or so clones, around 74% found once. Sequenced material: CD4+ or CD8+ T cells sorted from blood, taken in a trial of the OX40 agonist ivuxolimab. V and J are TRBV7-2 and TRBJ1-1; D ambiguous. The TCR was taken from an adult with an advanced solid tumor such as melanoma, head and neck, liver or kidney cancer. CDR3 protein: CASSGRGTEAFF. The CDR3 DNA reads TGTGCCAGCAGCGGCCGAGGTACTGAAGCTTTCTTT.